This is a list of T cell receptor beta chains from one sample in a study of CXCR3-negative and CXCR3-positive naive CD8 T cells. TCRdb reprocessed the 5' RACE reads and keeps a single row for each CDR3 protein, giving no DNA. This table lists around 110,000 distinct CDR3 sequences. Sequenced input: naive CXCR3+ CD8+ T cells from blood. The receptors originated from a human donor in good health. Some clones in this sample may be carry-over from other donors' samples. CDR3s include the opening cysteine and the closing phenylalanine or tryptophan.

V: TRBV10-3
J: TRBJ2-1
CDR3: CAISGDLSYNEQFF

V: TRBV19
J: TRBJ1-1
CDR3: CASSFFGMNTEAFF

V: TRBV28
J: TRBJ2-1
CDR3: CASSSGGGSSYNEQFF

V: TRBV28
J: TRBJ2-2
CDR3: CASRRTGSNTGELFF

V: TRBV19
J: TRBJ2-3
CDR3: CASSLQGSTDTQYF

V: TRBV4-1
J: TRBJ1-1
CDR3: CASSPLGEDGEAFF

V: TRBV28
J: TRBJ2-3
CDR3: CASSSQGSLTDTQYF

V: TRBV7-9
J: TRBJ2-1
CDR3: CASSLTGTSGNEQFF

V: TRBV7-6
J: TRBJ2-7
CDR3: CASSLVSSHPIYEQYF

V: TRBV7-2
J: TRBJ2-7
CDR3: CASSLASGPANEQYF

V: TRBV28
J: TRBJ2-1
CDR3: CASSLDRENVGRAGEDEQFF

V: TRBV4-3
J: TRBJ1-2
CDR3: CASSQVGTGNGYTF

V: TRBV4-3
J: TRBJ2-2
CDR3: CASSQDRDRGWTGELFF

V: TRBV15
J: TRBJ2-3
CDR3: CATSTTDSHSTDTQYF

V: TRBV7-9
J: TRBJ2-1
CDR3: CASRSSGRVEQFF

V: TRBV5-6
J: TRBJ2-4
CDR3: CASSLDTGGRNIQYF

V: TRBV4-1
J: TRBJ2-1
CDR3: CASSQDMGTDEQFF

V: TRBV6-6
J: TRBJ2-5
CDR3: CASSYFVGLASGETQYF

V: TRBV29-1
J: TRBJ2-3
CDR3: CSVDGTGGVSSTDTQYF

V: TRBV7-2
J: TRBJ2-7
CDR3: CASSFRLYYEQYF

V: TRBV29-1
J: TRBJ1-1
CDR3: CSTRADTEAFF

V: TRBV5-6
J: TRBJ2-2
CDR3: CASSGQDRPGTGELFF

V: TRBV9
J: TRBJ1-1
CDR3: CASSARQWGTEAFF

V: TRBV2
J: TRBJ2-7
CDR3: CASSETAGDYYEQYF

V: TRBV11-2
J: TRBJ2-1
CDR3: CASSIFTGMAYNEQFF

V: TRBV20-1
J: TRBJ1-1
CDR3: CSGLGQGIEAFF

V: TRBV28
J: TRBJ2-7
CDR3: CASSANGKIYGQYF

V: TRBV4-3
J: TRBJ2-7
CDR3: CASSQDPPTGSSLEQYF

V: TRBV7-9
J: TRBJ2-7
CDR3: CASSLSGRSHYEQYF

V: TRBV29-1
J: TRBJ2-5
CDR3: CSDQTSFETQYF

V: TRBV7-9
J: TRBJ1-1
CDR3: CASSRGAMNTEAFF

V: TRBV7-3
J: TRBJ2-2
CDR3: CASMGNTGELFF

V: TRBV6-2/TRBV6-3
J: TRBJ2-1
CDR3: CASSYTGTPYYNEQFF

V: TRBV7-9
J: TRBJ1-1
CDR3: CASSPILDSNTEAFF

V: TRBV7-9
J: TRBJ1-1
CDR3: CASSLAQGIPLGEAFF

V: TRBV30
J: TRBJ2-1
CDR3: CAWEESSYNEQFF

V: TRBV30
J: TRBJ2-7
CDR3: CAWSVLEAYEQYF

V: TRBV30
J: TRBJ2-7
CDR3: CAWSGTYSYEQYF

V: TRBV19
J: TRBJ2-2
CDR3: CASSIDLLELFF

V: TRBV29-1
J: TRBJ1-2
CDR3: CSVKDSVYGYTF

V: TRBV5-5
J: TRBJ2-7
CDR3: CASSVWTSGNEQYF